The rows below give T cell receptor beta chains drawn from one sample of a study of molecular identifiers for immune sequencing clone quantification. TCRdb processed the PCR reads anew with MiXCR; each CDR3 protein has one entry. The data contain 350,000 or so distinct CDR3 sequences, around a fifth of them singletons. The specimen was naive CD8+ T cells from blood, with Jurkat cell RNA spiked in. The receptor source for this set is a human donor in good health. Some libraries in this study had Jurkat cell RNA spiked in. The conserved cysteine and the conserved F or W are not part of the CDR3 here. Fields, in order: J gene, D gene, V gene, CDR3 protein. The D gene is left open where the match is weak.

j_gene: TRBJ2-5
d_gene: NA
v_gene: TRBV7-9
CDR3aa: ASSPYQETQY

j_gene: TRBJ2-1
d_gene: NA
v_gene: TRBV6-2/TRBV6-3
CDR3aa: ASSAAADPEQF

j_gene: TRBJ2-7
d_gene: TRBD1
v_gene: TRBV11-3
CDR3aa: ASSAQGQPYEQY

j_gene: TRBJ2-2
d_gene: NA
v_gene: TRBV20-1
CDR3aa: SARSLVVNTGELF

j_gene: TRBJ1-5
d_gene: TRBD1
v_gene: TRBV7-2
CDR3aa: ASSPEGGTGWYNQPQH

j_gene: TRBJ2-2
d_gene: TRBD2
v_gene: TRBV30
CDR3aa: AWIYAGAITGELV

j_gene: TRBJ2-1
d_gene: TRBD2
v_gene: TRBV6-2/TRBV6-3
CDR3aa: ASSYSASGRADNEQF

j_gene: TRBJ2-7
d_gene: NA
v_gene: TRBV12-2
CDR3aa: AGRLVPAVTPPTYEQY

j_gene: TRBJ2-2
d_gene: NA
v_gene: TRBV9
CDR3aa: ASSVGRTGTNAGELF

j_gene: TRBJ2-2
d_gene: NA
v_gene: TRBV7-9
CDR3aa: ASSLVVSIGELF

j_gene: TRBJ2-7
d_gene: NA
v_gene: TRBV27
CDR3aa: ASSFAGAGYEQY

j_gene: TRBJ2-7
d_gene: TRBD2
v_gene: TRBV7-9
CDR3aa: ASSSLSGSRNEQY

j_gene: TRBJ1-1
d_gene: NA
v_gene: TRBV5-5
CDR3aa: ASSFGVKTEAF

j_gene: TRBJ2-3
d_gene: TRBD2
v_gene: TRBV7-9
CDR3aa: TSAGGLKDTRY

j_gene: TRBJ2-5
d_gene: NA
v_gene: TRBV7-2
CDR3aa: ASSPESASQETQY

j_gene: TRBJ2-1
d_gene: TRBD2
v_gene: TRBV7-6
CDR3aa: ASSRTGGGDEQF

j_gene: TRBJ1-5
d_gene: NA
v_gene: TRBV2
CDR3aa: ASSALQWQPQH

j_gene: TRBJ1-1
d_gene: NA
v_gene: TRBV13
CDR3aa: ASSLGARVGRDGTEAF

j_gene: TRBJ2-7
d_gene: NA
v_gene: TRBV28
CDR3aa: ASSLPPGAIDEQY

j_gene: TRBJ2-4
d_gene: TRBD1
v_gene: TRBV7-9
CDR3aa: ASSPGPGQDDIQY

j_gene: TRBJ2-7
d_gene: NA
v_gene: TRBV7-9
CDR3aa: ASSLAIRETVTYEQY

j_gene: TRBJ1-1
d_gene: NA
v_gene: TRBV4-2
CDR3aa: VSSQERQALRLNTEAF

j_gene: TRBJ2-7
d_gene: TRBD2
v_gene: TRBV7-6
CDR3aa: ASSTPTSGGSYEQY

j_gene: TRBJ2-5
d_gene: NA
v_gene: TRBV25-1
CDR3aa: ASRRFGETQY

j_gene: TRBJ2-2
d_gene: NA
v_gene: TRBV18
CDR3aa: ASSPEGSNTGELF

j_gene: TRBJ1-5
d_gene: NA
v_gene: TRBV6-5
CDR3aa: ASSYGPGGPQH

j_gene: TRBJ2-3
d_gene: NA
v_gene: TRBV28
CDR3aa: ASSSWGADTQY

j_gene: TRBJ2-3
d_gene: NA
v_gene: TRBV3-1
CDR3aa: ASSQDSSSRVDTQY

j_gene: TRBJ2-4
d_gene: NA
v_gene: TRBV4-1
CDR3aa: ASSRLVVSQTIQY

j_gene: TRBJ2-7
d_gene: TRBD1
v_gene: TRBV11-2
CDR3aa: ASSPGTGGLSSIEQY

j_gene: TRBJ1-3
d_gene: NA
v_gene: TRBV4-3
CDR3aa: ASSQDGTTGNTIY

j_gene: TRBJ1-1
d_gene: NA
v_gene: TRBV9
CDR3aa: ASLRIFSTESEMNTEAF

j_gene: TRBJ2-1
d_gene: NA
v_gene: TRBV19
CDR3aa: ACGWGNEQF

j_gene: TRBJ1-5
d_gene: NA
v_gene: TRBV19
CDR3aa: ASSIRFAGNQPQH

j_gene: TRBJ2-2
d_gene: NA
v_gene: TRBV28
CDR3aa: ASSLYRENTGELF

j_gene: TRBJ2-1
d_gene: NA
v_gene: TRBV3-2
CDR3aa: ASSRLTAVSYNEQF

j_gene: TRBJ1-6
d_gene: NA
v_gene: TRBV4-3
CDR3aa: ASSPTDSYNSPLH

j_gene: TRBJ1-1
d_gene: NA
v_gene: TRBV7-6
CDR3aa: ASSRWRTEDTEAF

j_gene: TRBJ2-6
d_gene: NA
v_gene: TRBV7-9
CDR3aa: VTRGSGANVLT

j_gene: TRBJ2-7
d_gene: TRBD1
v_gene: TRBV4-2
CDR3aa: ASSQDLGTAPYEQY

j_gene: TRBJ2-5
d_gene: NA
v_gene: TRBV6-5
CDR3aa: ASSYSVNGGETQY

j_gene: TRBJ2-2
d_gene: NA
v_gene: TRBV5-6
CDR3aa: ASSLFDRLNTGELF

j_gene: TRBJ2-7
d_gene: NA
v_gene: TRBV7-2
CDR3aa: ASSAGSGYEQH

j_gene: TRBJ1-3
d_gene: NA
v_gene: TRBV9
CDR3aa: ASSRTELSGNTIY

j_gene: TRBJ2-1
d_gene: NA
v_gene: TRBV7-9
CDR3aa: ASSPRYDEQF